The rows below give T cell receptor beta chains drawn from one sample of a study of early T cells in non-severe SARS-CoV-2 infection. From the 5' RACE reads, TCRdb called clonotypes with MiXCR, one entry per CDR3 protein. The table includes 65,000 to 95,000 distinct CDR3 sequences, roughly an eighth detected once. The material was whole blood, obtained at baseline. These receptors originate from an adult who was a healthcare worker with PCR-confirmed SARS-CoV-2 infection or an uninfected control (not recorded which). The donor label of this sample is uncertain. CDR3s include the opening cysteine and the closing phenylalanine or tryptophan. Fields, in order: D gene, clone size, CDR3 length, V gene, J gene, CDR3 protein, CDR3 DNA. A D gene is named only where the DNA matches it firmly. Clone size is given for some rows only: seen once, a few or many times, or a class if the clone is expanded.

.	few	16	TRBV4-1	TRBJ1-4	CASSQWGAILNEKLFF	TGCGCCAGCAGCCAGTGGGGGGCGATCCTTAATGAAAAACTGTTTTTT
.	few	11	TRBV19	TRBJ2-3	CASSILDTQYF	TGTGCCAGTAGTATCCTAGATACGCAGTATTTT
.	many	14	TRBV18	TRBJ1-1	CASSPTAANTEAFF	TGTGCCAGCTCACCCACGGCGGCGAACACTGAAGCTTTCTTT
.	.	14	TRBV2	TRBJ1-6	CASTEGPYNSPLHF	TGTGCCAGCACTGAGGGGCCCTATAATTCACCCCTCCACTTT
TRBD2	.	19	TRBV5-1	TRBJ2-7	CASSLAVTSGRRAAYEQYF	TGCGCCAGCAGCTTGGCCGTGACTAGCGGCCGTCGGGCAGCCTACGAGCAGTACTTC
.	many	13	TRBV2	TRBJ2-1	CASSELEISEQFF	TGTGCCAGCAGTGAATTGGAAATATCTGAGCAGTTCTTC
.	many	10	TRBV12-5	TRBJ2-1	CASWGAPGFF	TGTGCTAGCTGGGGAGCCCCTGGGTTCTTC
.	.	15	TRBV15	TRBJ2-3	CATSRARYLTDTQYF	TGTGCCACCAGCAGAGCCCGATACCTCACAGATACGCAGTATTTT
.	.	14	TRBV25-1	TRBJ1-1	CASTETTRNTEAFF	TGTGCCAGCACCGAGACCACCCGGAACACTGAAGCTTTCTTT
TRBD2	few	18	TRBV18	TRBJ2-7	CASSRKIGLAGALGEQYF	TGTGCCAGCTCACGCAAGATAGGACTAGCGGGGGCCCTGGGCGAGCAGTACTTC
.	few	15	TRBV25-1	TRBJ1-6	CASGIRSSYNSPLHF	TGTGCCAGCGGTATACGTAGTAGCTATAATTCACCCCTCCACTTT
.	few	13	TRBV6-2/TRBV6-3	TRBJ2-3	CASSSKDTDTQYF	TGTGCCAGCAGTAGTAAAGACACAGATACGCAGTATTTT
.	few	23	TRBV18	TRBJ2-7	CASSPMKRTGGYLAGERRNEQYF	TGTGCCAGCTCACCAATGAAGAGAACAGGGGGTTACTTAGCGGGAGAACGGAGGAACGAGCAGTACTTC
TRBD2	few	16	TRBV2	TRBJ2-3	CASSSPGTSTADTQYF	TGTGCCAGCAGTTCACCCGGGACTAGCACCGCAGATACGCAGTATTTT
TRBD1	few	14	TRBV9	TRBJ1-1	CASSVTGGLTEAFF	TGTGCCAGCAGCGTAACAGGGGGACTCACTGAAGCTTTCTTT
.	many	15	TRBV9	TRBJ2-3	CASSPRGRGTDTQYF	TGTGCCAGCAGCCCCCGTGGACGGGGCACAGATACGCAGTATTTT
.	.	15	TRBV11-2	TRBJ2-3	CASSLGPSTLNTQYF	TGTGCCAGCAGCTTAGGCCCCAGTACGCTAAATACGCAGTATTTT
TRBD1	many	13	TRBV29-1	TRBJ2-7	CSVGGQVSYEQYF	TGCAGCGTTGGGGGACAGGTCTCCTACGAGCAGTACTTC
.	few	18	TRBV6-5	TRBJ2-1	CASRSLRLGHPRGDEQFF	TGTGCCAGCAGATCCTTAAGACTAGGACATCCGCGCGGGGATGAGCAGTTCTTC
.	many	18	TRBV9	TRBJ1-6	CASSAGLGPSSYNSPLHF	TGTGCCAGCAGCGCGGGACTGGGCCCGAGCTCCTATAATTCACCCCTCCACTTT
.	many	15	TRBV29-1	TRBJ1-1	CSVARGWGMNTEAFF	TGCAGCGTTGCGCGGGGTTGGGGGATGAACACTGAAGCTTTCTTT
.	.	11	TRBV15	TRBJ2-5	CATSSQETQYF	TGTGCCACCAGCAGCCAAGAGACCCAGTACTTC
.	many	11	TRBV5-6	TRBJ1-1	CASSSFAEAFF	TGTGCCAGCAGCTCATTCGCTGAAGCTTTCTTT
TRBD1	.	15	TRBV5-1	TRBJ1-4	CASSDGQGINEKLFF	TGCGCCAGCAGCGATGGACAGGGCATTAATGAAAAACTGTTTTTT
.	few	12	TRBV29-1	TRBJ1-2	CSSLRTDYGYTF	TGCAGCTCCCTTAGGACAGACTATGGCTACACCTTC
.	many	13	TRBV18	TRBJ2-1	CASSRDSNNEQFF	TGTGCCAGCTCAAGAGACAGTAACAATGAGCAGTTCTTC
.	many	16	TRBV12-3/TRBV12-4	TRBJ2-3	CASSSLSAPPRDTQYF	TGTGCCAGCAGTTCCCTGTCGGCCCCACCCCGGGATACGCAGTATTTT
.	few	16	TRBV27	TRBJ2-3	CASSLSLGAGTDTQYF	TGTGCCAGCAGTTTGTCGCTGGGGGCCGGCACAGATACGCAGTATTTT
.	.	12	TRBV6-2/TRBV6-3	TRBJ2-3	CASTTSTDTQYF	TGTGCCAGCACCACTTCCACAGATACGCAGTATTTT
TRBD2	few	15	TRBV20-1	TRBJ2-7	CSARDILAGRGEQYF	TGCAGTGCTAGAGATATCCTAGCGGGGCGGGGGGAGCAGTACTTC
.	few	13	TRBV6-2/TRBV6-3	TRBJ2-7	CASSPFDAYEQYF	TGTGCCAGCAGCCCCTTTGACGCCTACGAGCAGTACTTC
.	few	11	TRBV10-3	TRBJ2-2	CAISGTGELFF	TGTGCCATCAGTGGAACCGGGGAGCTGTTTTTT
TRBD1	.	13	TRBV6-1	TRBJ1-1	CASSDRDDAEAFF	TGTGCCAGCAGCGACAGGGACGACGCTGAAGCTTTCTTT
.	.	13	TRBV19	TRBJ2-1	CASSIDPIHGMFF	TGTGCCAGTAGTATAGATCCGATTCACGGGATGTTCTTC
.	many	12	TRBV4-2	TRBJ1-1	CASREEEGEAFF	TGTGCCAGCAGGGAGGAGGAGGGAGAAGCTTTCTTT
.	many	16	TRBV11-2	TRBJ2-4	CASTRSQGLAKNIQYF	TGTGCCAGCACCCGGAGTCAGGGCCTAGCCAAAAACATTCAGTACTTC
.	.	12	TRBV29-1	TRBJ2-5	CSVKRAQETQYF	TGCAGCGTTAAGCGGGCCCAAGAGACCCAGTACTTC
.	many	15	TRBV9	TRBJ2-2	CASSTRGPGTGELFF	TGTGCCAGCAGCACAAGAGGTCCCGGCACCGGGGAGCTGTTTTTT
TRBD1	.	13	TRBV12-3/TRBV12-4	TRBJ1-2	CASSLAPGGGYTF	TGTGCCAGCAGTTTAGCGCCAGGGGGTGGCTACACCTTC
TRBD1	.	16	TRBV3-1	TRBJ2-7	CASSPPPGRGQYEQYF	TGTGCCAGCAGCCCCCCGCCGGGCAGGGGGCAGTACGAGCAGTACTTC
.	few	15	TRBV18	TRBJ2-7	CASSPPQRAGPEQYF	TGTGCCAGCTCACCACCCCAGCGGGCTGGGCCCGAGCAGTACTTC
.	many	19	TRBV25-1	TRBJ2-3	CASSAIPPTSHYRTDTQYF	TGTGCCAGCAGTGCTATCCCTCCGACAAGCCATTACCGCACAGATACGCAGTATTTT
.	many	16	TRBV6-5	TRBJ1-2	CASSYSIILTGYGYTF	TGTGCCAGCAGTTACTCGATAATTCTAACAGGGTATGGCTACACCTTC
.	.	12	TRBV12-3/TRBV12-4	TRBJ1-2	CASSFGFSGYTF	TGTGCCAGCAGTTTTGGTTTCTCTGGCTACACCTTC
TRBD1	.	15	TRBV11-2	TRBJ1-1	CASSLRQGGELEAFF	TGTGCCAGCAGCCTTCGACAGGGCGGAGAATTAGAAGCTTTCTTT